This T cell receptor beta chain was found in a study of blood T cell repertoires in COVID-19. About the research overall: The samples span acute and convalescent COVID-19 from the United States, Italy and Spain.

The V segment lost 0 bases and the J segment 1 base; nucleotides outside the gene matches: 1. This CDR3 region has 15 residues. CDR1 is SGDLS, CDR2 YYNGEE, per germline. Original methodology: For nucleated cells, counts were estimated from reference gene primer amplification. Libraries were prepared by immunoSEQ multiplex PCR; TCRdb keeps only in-frame clonotypes and omits some of them. The V and J calls and clone size are taken from that table; D and trimming were inferred from the DNA. The data hold 130,000 to 150,000 clones, with about 90% observed a single time. The TCR was taken from a human donor in a cohort sampled during active COVID-19. Material: peripheral blood. The chain joins TRBV9 to TRBJ2-1, with TRBD1 matching 7 bases. The CDR3 loop reads CASSVEGASYNEQFF. CDR3 in DNA: TGTGCCAGCAGCGTAGAGGGGGCATCCTACAATGAGCAGTTCTTC.